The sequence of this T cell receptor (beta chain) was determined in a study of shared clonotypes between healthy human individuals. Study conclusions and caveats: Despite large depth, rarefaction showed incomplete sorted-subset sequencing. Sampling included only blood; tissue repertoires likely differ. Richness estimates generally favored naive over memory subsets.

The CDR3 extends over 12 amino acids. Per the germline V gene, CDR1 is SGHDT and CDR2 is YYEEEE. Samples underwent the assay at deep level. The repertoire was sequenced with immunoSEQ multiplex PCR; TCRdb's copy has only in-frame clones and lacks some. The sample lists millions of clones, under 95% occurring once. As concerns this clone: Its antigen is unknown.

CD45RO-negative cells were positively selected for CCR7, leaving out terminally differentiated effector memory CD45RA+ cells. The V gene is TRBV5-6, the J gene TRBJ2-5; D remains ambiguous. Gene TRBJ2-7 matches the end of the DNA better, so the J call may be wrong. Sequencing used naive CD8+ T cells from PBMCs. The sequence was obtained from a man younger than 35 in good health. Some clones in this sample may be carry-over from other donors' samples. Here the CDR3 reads CASSLSAYEQYF. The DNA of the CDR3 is TGTGCCAGCAGCTTGTCAGCCTACGAGCAGTACTTC.